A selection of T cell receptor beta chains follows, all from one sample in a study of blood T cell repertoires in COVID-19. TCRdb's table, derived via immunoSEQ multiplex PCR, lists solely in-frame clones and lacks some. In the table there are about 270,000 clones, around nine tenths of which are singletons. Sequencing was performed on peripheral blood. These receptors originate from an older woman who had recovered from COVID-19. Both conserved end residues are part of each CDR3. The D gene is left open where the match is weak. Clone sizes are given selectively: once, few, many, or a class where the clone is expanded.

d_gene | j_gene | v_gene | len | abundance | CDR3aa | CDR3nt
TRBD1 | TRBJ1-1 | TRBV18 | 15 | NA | CASSPGDRENTEAFF | TGTGCCAGCTCACCAGGGGACAGGGAGAACACTGAAGCTTTCTTT
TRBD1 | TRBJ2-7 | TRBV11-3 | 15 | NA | CASSLRQGVTYEQYF | TGTGCCAGCAGCTTACGACAGGGGGTGACCTACGAGCAGTACTTC
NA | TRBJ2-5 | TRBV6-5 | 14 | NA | CASLPWGEKETQYF | TGTGCCAGCCTCCCCTGGGGAGAGAAAGAGACCCAGTACTTC
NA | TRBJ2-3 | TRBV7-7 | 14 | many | CASSHLEGSDTQYF | TGTGCTAGCAGCCACTTGGAGGGCTCCGATACGCAGTATTTT
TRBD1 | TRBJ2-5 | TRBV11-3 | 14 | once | CASSVDRAQETQYF | TGTGCCAGCAGCGTCGACAGGGCCCAAGAGACCCAGTACTTC
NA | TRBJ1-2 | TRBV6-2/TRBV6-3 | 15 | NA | CASSLRPTNLYGYTF | TGTGCCAGCAGCCTTCGACCCACTAACCTTTATGGCTACACCTTC
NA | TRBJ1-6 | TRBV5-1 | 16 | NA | CASSLTRSGGYSPLHF | TGCGCCAGCAGCCTGACGCGATCGGGTGGTTATTCACCCCTCCACTTT
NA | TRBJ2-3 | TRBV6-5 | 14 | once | CASSPKLQGTTQYF | TGTGCCAGCAGCCCGAAGCTCCAGGGGACAACGCAGTATTTT
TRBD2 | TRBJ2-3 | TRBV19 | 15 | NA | CASSIASGGTDTQYF | TGTGCCAGTAGTATCGCTAGCGGTGGCACAGATACGCAGTATTTT
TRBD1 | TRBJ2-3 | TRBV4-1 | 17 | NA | CASSQGDGTGRTDTQYF | TGCGCCAGCAGCCAAGGGGACGGGACAGGGCGCACAGATACGCAGTATTTT
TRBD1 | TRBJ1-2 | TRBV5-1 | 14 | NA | CASSHGQGRAGYTF | TGCGCCAGCAGCCATGGACAGGGGAGGGCTGGCTACACCTTC
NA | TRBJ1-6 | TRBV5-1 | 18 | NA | CASSLYPETSSYNSPLHF | TGCGCCAGCAGCTTGTACCCCGAAACTAGCTCCTATAATTCACCCCTCCACTTT